The 13 T cell receptor beta chains presented below share a single source sample, sequenced in a study of blood T cell repertoires in COVID-19 (dated by TCRdb to the early 2020s). The library was prepared using the immunoSEQ multiplex PCR assay. TCRdb provides this immuneACCESS table in a form limited to in-frame rearrangements. Some clones are lacking; in checked studies, under half of them reflect an unresolved V gene, and why the rest are absent is not known. For this sample the table gives some 100,000 clones, of which less than 90% were detected only once. The ten largest clones take up less than 8.5% of the sample. The specimen sequenced was peripheral blood. These receptors came from a man under 40 in a cohort sampled during active COVID-19.

The CDR3 sequence is CASSLQQGAQFF. CDR3 coding DNA: TGTGCCAGCAGTTTACAACAGGGTGCCCAGTTCTTC. J is TRBJ2-1 and V is TRBV28, with a tentative D call TRBD1 (6 bases). Trimming left V 2 bases short and J 13 bases short, with 12 bases between. The germline gives CDR1 MDHEN, CDR2 SYDVKM. The length of the CDR3 is 12 residues.

This clone was seen a single time. The gene calls are TRBV5-4 and TRBJ1-2; 10 positions match TRBD1. V was clipped by 1 base and J by 8 bases; unmatched bases: 5. Germline CDR1 reads SGHNT; CDR2 reads YYREEE (reference sequence). The CDR3 spans 14 residues. The CDR3 loop is CASSLTDRGYGYTF. DNA for the CDR3: TGTGCCAGCAGCTTGACGGACAGGGGGTACGGCTACACCTTC.

This clone was picked up a small number of times. The chain has TRBV6-5 and TRBJ1-1, with 7 bases aligning to TRBD1. V gave up 3 bases and J gave up 11 bases; unmatched junction bases: 6. CDR1 and CDR2 (germline): MNHEY, SVGAGI. This CDR3 has 12 amino acids. The CDR3 reads CASSYGGGKAFF. DNA of the CDR3: TGTGCCAGCAGTTATGGAGGGGGCAAGGCTTTCTTT.

This chain connects TRBV29-1 to TRBJ1-1; no reliable D call. CDR1 and CDR2 (germline): SQVTM, ANQGSEA. The V and J ends lost 6 bases and 5 bases respectively, with 10 bases between them. CDR3 length equals 11 residues. CDR3 residues: CSVNRATEAFF. The CDR3 DNA is TGCAGCGTCAACAGAGCAACTGAAGCTTTCTTT.

The CDR3 DNA reads as TGTGCCAGCAGCTCCCCGGACAGGGGAGGGGCAGATACGCAGTATTTT. Protein: CASSSPDRGGADTQYF. This sequence joins TRBV7-6 and TRBJ2-3; TRBD1 agrees at 9 bases. CDR1 and CDR2 (germline): SGHVS, FNYEAQ. V lost 4 bases to trimming and J lost 4 bases; unmatched junction nucleotides: 9. The CDR3 has 16 amino acids.

On this clone: At one of its ends the junction is not consistent with the germline gene, which may arise from a read error. The rearrangement links TRBV27 to TRBJ2-7; 12 nucleotides line up with TRBD1. This CDR3 spans 18 amino acids. Germline CDR1 MNHEY, CDR2 SMNVEV (reference sequence). The CDR3 loop is CASSVSGTGGYRSYEQYF. CDR3 bases: TGTGCCAGCAGTGTATCCGGGACAGGGGGCTACCGCTCCTACGAGCAGTACTTC.

V gene TRBV15 combines with J gene TRBJ2-6, with TRBD1 matching 10 bases. The CDR3 contains 19 residues. After removal of 0 bases from V and 0 bases from J, the junction contained 5 bases not matched to a gene. The germline V gene has CDR1 LNHNV and CDR2 YYDKDF (reference sequence). CDR3 protein: CATSRERTGGFSGANVLTF. DNA for the CDR3: TGTGCCACCAGCAGAGAGAGGACAGGGGGGTTCTCTGGGGCCAACGTCCTGACTTTC.

The chain employs TRBV6-6 and TRBJ2-4; TRBD2 agrees at 8 bases. CDR3 length: 14 residues. J gave up 1 base and V 10 bases, and 6 bases lay outside the gene matches. Germline V gene lookup returns CDR1 MNHNY and CDR2 SVGAGI (reference sequence). Here the CDR3 reads CATDGGAAKNIQYF. The DNA of the CDR3 is TGTGCCACCGACGGGGGGGCCGCCAAAAACATTCAGTACTTC.

The chain joins TRBV4-3 to TRBJ2-3, with D possibly matching TRBD2 (6 bases). CDR1 is LGHNA and CDR2 is YSLEER in the germline V gene. The CDR3 has 16 amino acids. V was shortened by 0 bases and J by 2 bases, with 12 bases between the two germline ends. CDR3 sequence (DNA): TGCGCCAGCAGCCAAGATGAAGGAGGGCCCACAGATACGCAGTATTTT. Residues: CASSQDEGGPTDTQYF.

CDR3: CASSFSSYEQYF. CDR3 nucleotides: TGCGCCAGCAGCTTTAGCTCCTACGAGCAGTACTTC. The rearrangement uses TRBV5-1 and TRBJ2-7; D call uncertain. Germline V gene lookup returns CDR1 SGHRS and CDR2 YFSETQ. Deletions cut 2 bases from V and 0 bases from J, with 3 bases between. The CDR3 is made up of 12 amino acids. Filled out from reference TRBV5-1 and TRBJ2-7, the complete variable domain reads KAGVTQTPRYLIKTRGQQVTLSCSPISGHRSVSWYQQTPGQGLQFLFEYFSETQRNKGNFPGRFSGRQFSNSRSEMNVSTLELGDSALYLCASSFSSYEQYFGPGTRLTVT.

The V and J genes are TRBV11-3 and TRBJ2-1, with TRBD2 identical over 15 bases. Per the germline V gene, CDR1 is SGHNT and CDR2 is YENEEA. J was trimmed by 9 bases and V by 4 bases; bases with no gene match: 4. The CDR3 extends over 15 amino acids. The CDR3 here is CASSSGLAGGSEQFF. DNA for the CDR3: TGTGCCAGCAGCTCCGGACTAGCGGGGGGGAGTGAGCAGTTCTTC.

This chain connects TRBV15 to TRBJ2-7, with 8 bases identical to TRBD1. Germline trimming cut 3 bases from V and 5 bases from J; bases unmatched to any gene: 6. The CDR3 is made up of 14 amino acids. CDR1 is LNHNV, CDR2 YYDKDF, per germline (reference sequence). CDR3 in amino acids: CATSRSGGEDEQYF. For the CDR3, the DNA is TGTGCCACCAGCAGGTCAGGGGGCGAGGACGAGCAGTACTTC. Using reference TRBV15 and TRBJ2-7 for the parts outside the CDR3, the full variable domain is DAMVIQNPRYQVTQFGKPVTLSCSQTLNHNVMYWYQQKSSQAPKLLFHYYDKDFNNEADTPDNFQSRRPNTSFCFLDIRSPGLGDTAMYLCATSRSGGEDEQYFGPGTRLTVT.

V is TRBV2 and J is TRBJ1-2, with no clear D. V was trimmed by 6 bases and J by 1 base, leaving 15 bases between them. This CDR3 has 15 amino acids. CDR1 SNHLY and CDR2 FYNNEI come from the germline V gene. The CDR3 is CASRALTLVNYGYTF. The CDR3 coding sequence is TGTGCCAGCAGAGCACTCACCCTTGTTAACTATGGCTACACCTTC.